These T cell receptor beta chains were read from a single sample in a study of blood T cell repertoires in COVID-19. Sequencing used immunoSEQ multiplex PCR; TCRdb keeps in-frame clones, though not all of them. This sample has some 150,000 clones; 75% to 90% occur once, and the top ten carry about 2.5%. Sequences were obtained from peripheral blood. The receptors here all came from a man between 45 and 60 years old with active COVID-19. The CDR3 runs from the conserved cysteine through the conserved F or W. D genes are given only for firm matches. The size of a clone is reported for some rows only, either as once, few or many, or as a class for expanded clones.

j_gene: TRBJ2-1; d_gene: TRBD1; abundance: -; v_gene: TRBV28; len: 14; CDR3aa: CASSLAQGFNEQFF; CDR3nt: TGTGCCAGCAGTTTAGCACAGGGGTTTAATGAGCAGTTCTTC
j_gene: TRBJ2-7; d_gene: TRBD1; abundance: -; v_gene: TRBV6-6; len: 13; CDR3aa: CASRQGASYEQYF; CDR3nt: TGTGCCAGCAGACAGGGGGCTTCCTACGAGCAGTACTTC
j_gene: TRBJ1-6; d_gene: -; abundance: -; v_gene: TRBV2; len: 13; CDR3aa: CASRDTYNSPLHF; CDR3nt: TGTGCCAGTCGGGACACCTATAATTCACCCCTCCACTTT
j_gene: TRBJ2-2; d_gene: TRBD2; abundance: -; v_gene: TRBV5-1; len: 18; CDR3aa: CASRGLAGGTANTGELFF; CDR3nt: TGCGCCAGCAGGGGACTAGCGGGGGGGACCGCGAACACCGGGGAGCTGTTTTTT
j_gene: TRBJ1-2; d_gene: -; abundance: -; v_gene: TRBV5-4; len: 13; CDR3aa: CASSFTGSYGYTF; CDR3nt: TGTGCCAGCAGCTTTACAGGGAGCTATGGCTACACCTTC
j_gene: TRBJ1-1; d_gene: -; abundance: once; v_gene: TRBV5-5; len: 12; CDR3aa: CASSWEGGVAFF; CDR3nt: TGTGCCAGCAGCTGGGAGGGGGGAGTGGCTTTCTTT
j_gene: TRBJ2-3; d_gene: TRBD2; abundance: -; v_gene: TRBV5-5; len: 16; CDR3aa: CASSPRLAGITDTQYF; CDR3nt: TGTGCCAGCAGCCCCCGACTAGCGGGGATCACAGATACGCAGTATTTT
j_gene: TRBJ1-2; d_gene: TRBD1; abundance: -; v_gene: TRBV18; len: 15; CDR3aa: CASSPSGQMNYGYTF; CDR3nt: TGTGCCAGCTCACCGTCGGGACAGATGAACTATGGCTACACCTTC
j_gene: TRBJ2-5; d_gene: -; abundance: -; v_gene: TRBV5-1; len: 13; CDR3aa: CASSLQGGETQYF; CDR3nt: TGCGCCAGCAGCTTGCAGGGCGGAGAGACCCAGTACTTC
j_gene: TRBJ1-3; d_gene: -; abundance: once; v_gene: TRBV5-1; len: 15; CDR3aa: CASSPDGGAGNTIYF; CDR3nt: TGCGCCAGCAGCCCGGACGGGGGGGCTGGAAACACCATATATTTT
j_gene: TRBJ1-2; d_gene: -; abundance: -; v_gene: TRBV30; len: 15; CDR3aa: CAWSVQVLFYYGYTF; CDR3nt: TGTGCCTGGAGTGTACAAGTCCTCTTTTACTATGGCTACACCTTC
j_gene: TRBJ2-2; d_gene: TRBD1; abundance: -; v_gene: TRBV6-5; len: 14; CDR3aa: CASSRDRNTGELFF; CDR3nt: TGTGCCAGCAGTCGGGACAGAAACACCGGGGAGCTGTTTTTT
j_gene: TRBJ2-5; d_gene: -; abundance: -; v_gene: TRBV6-1; len: 13; CDR3aa: CASSEAARGTQYF; CDR3nt: TGTGCCAGCAGTGAAGCGGCCCGTGGGACCCAGTACTTC
j_gene: TRBJ2-7; d_gene: TRBD2; abundance: -; v_gene: TRBV5-1; len: 16; CDR3aa: CASSPRRGAGAHEQYF; CDR3nt: TGCGCCAGCAGCCCACGGCGGGGAGCGGGGGCCCACGAGCAGTACTTC
j_gene: TRBJ2-7; d_gene: -; abundance: once; v_gene: TRBV3-1/TRBV3-2; len: 12; CDR3aa: CASSQGTREQYF; CDR3nt: TGTGCCAGCAGCCAAGGTACACGCGAGCAGTACTTC
j_gene: TRBJ1-2; d_gene: -; abundance: -; v_gene: TRBV7-9; len: 15; CDR3aa: CASSLAPGTTGGYTF; CDR3nt: TGTGCCAGCAGCTTAGCCCCCGGGACAACCGGAGGCTACACCTTC